The 9 T cell receptor beta chains below come from one sample, sequenced in a study of immune evolution from preneoplasia to lung adenocarcinoma. TCRdb's copy holds only in-frame clones and misses some; the assay was immunoSEQ multiplex PCR. The data show approximately 6,800 clones, 85% seen once. Sequenced sample: FFPE invasive lung adenocarcinoma tissue. These receptors all come from a person aged 50-70 years with lung adenocarcinoma.

The rearrangement joins TRBV11-1 to TRBJ2-1, with 7 bases aligning to TRBD2. V lost 5 bases and J lost 3; bases outside the gene matches: 13. The CDR3 length is 17 residues. CDR1 is SGHAT, CDR2 FQDESV, per germline (reference sequence). CDR3: CASSATGRASGYNEQFF. The CDR3 DNA sequence: TGTGCCAGCAGCGCCACCGGGCGGGCTAGCGGCTACAATGAGCAGTTCTTC.

V and J are TRBV15 and TRBJ2-5, with D hard to call. The CDR3 is 14 amino acids. CDR1 is LNHNV, CDR2 YYDKDF, per germline (reference sequence). Trimming stripped 0 bases from V and 2 bases from J, with 7 bases between. CDR3 loop: CATSREAGQETQYF. In DNA, the CDR3 is TGTGCCACCAGCAGAGAGGCCGGGCAAGAGACCCAGTACTTC.

This chain uses TRBV19 with TRBJ2-1; 8 bases line up with TRBD1. V shed 3 bases and J 11 bases; nucleotides not matched to a gene: 6. CDR1 and CDR2 (germline): LNHDA, SQIVND (reference sequence). This CDR3 has 13 residues. The CDR3 protein is CASSIGRGQKQFF. The CDR3 nucleotides read TGTGCCAGTAGTATTGGCAGGGGGCAAAAGCAGTTCTTC.

In nucleotides, the CDR3 is TGCGCCAGCAGCTTCGGGGGGGTAAATGAGCAGTTCTTC. This codes for CASSFGGVNEQFF. This chain joins TRBV5-1 and TRBJ2-1; 8 nucleotides align to TRBD2. Germline trimming cut 2 bases from V and 7 bases from J; bases unmatched to any gene: 2. The V gene's germline CDR1 is SGHRS and CDR2 YFSETQ. This CDR3 is 13 amino acids long.

This sequence joins TRBV7-9 and TRBJ2-7; D gene unclear. The CDR3 runs to 14 residues. V lost 5 bases to trimming and J lost 2 bases, with 13 bases between them. Germline V gives CDR1 SEHNR, CDR2 FQNEAQ (reference sequence). The DNA of the CDR3 is TGTGCCAGCAGCCGACGGACGGATACCTACGAGCAGTACTTC. It encodes CASSRRTDTYEQYF.

This rearrangement joins TRBV30 to TRBJ2-7; 9 nucleotides line up with TRBD2. Germline lookup yields CDR1 GTSNPN and CDR2 SVGIG (reference sequence). CDR3 size: 12 residues. V was pared by 3 bases and J by 13 bases, with 10 bases of the junction left unmatched. This chain's CDR3 is CAWSGNSGRSYF. CDR3 nucleotide sequence: TGTGCCTGGAGCGGAAATAGCGGGAGAAGCTACTTC.

This clone was picked up one time. The chain has TRBV25-1 and TRBJ1-4; D may be TRBD1 (5 bases). Deletions cut 1 base from V and 7 bases from J, with 7 bases between. Per the germline V gene, CDR1 is MGHDK and CDR2 is SYGVNS. CDR3 length: 13 amino acids. This chain's CDR3 is CASSEWGVEKLFF. The DNA for the CDR3 is TGTGCCAGCAGTGAATGGGGCGTTGAAAAACTGTTTTTT.

The chain joins TRBV7-9 to TRBJ2-5, with D possibly TRBD2 on 6 matching bases. Germline V gene sequence: CDR1 SEHNR, CDR2 FQNEAQ (reference sequence). The CDR3 runs to 15 residues. V shed 5 bases and J shed 1 base, with 14 bases lying between them. CDR3: CASSLLAPFQETQYF. CDR3 nucleotide sequence: TGTGCCAGCAGCCTACTAGCTCCTTTCCAAGAGACCCAGTACTTC.

V is TRBV30 and J is TRBJ1-1, with unresolved D. Germline assignment: CDR1 GTSNPN and CDR2 SVGIG (reference sequence). Trimming removed 0 bases from V and 7 bases from J, with 18 bases in between. The CDR3 is 15 residues long. The DNA for the CDR3 is TGTGCCTGGAGTGTACTAGCCGCGGGTTTACATGAAGCTTTCTTT. Amino acid sequence: CAWSVLAAGLHEAFF.